The TCR beta chain under discussion was sequenced for a study of T cells in Graves' hyperthyroidism and ophthalmopathy. In the study overall: Peripheral blood was obtained at initial diagnosis, preceding any treatment.

This clonotype was seen repeatedly, ten times or more. Clinicians diagnosed patients from clinical symptoms, serum thyroxine and TRAb, thyroid ultrasound and orbital computed tomography. Cells are PBMCs isolated from roughly 10 ml of fresh blood. The CDR3 regions of TCR beta were amplified from RNA transcripts. First-round RT-PCR of the TCR CDR3 relied on the HTBI primer set. Using its own MiXCR run on the multiplex PCR reads, TCRdb lists one record per CDR3 protein. The repertoire holds nearly 600,000 distinct CDR3 sequences, approximately 15% seen once, with under 7% in the top ten. Germline values: CDR1 MNHEY, CDR2 SMNVEV (reference sequence). The CDR3 consists of 13 residues. Trimming shortened V by 6 bases and J by 5 bases, and 10 bases separated the two germline ends.

Sequencing used blood. This receptor was obtained from a woman aged 25 to 39 with Graves' hyperthyroidism that later progressed to Graves' ophthalmopathy. The chain combines TRBV27 with TRBJ2-2; D may be TRBD1 (6 bases). The CDR3 is CASSLRGTGELFF. CDR3 DNA: TGTGCCAGCAGCCTAAGGGGGACCGGGGAGCTGTTTTTT.